Below are 23 T cell receptor beta chains sequenced from a single sample in a study of control samples from healthy donors and cancer patients. Assay used: immunoSEQ multiplex PCR; TCRdb lists only in-frame clones, some missing. This table holds approximately 52,000 clones, 70% to 90% found once. The material sequenced was blood. All receptors come from a man aged 50 to 60 in good health.

This clone showed up just once. The chain recombines TRBV3-1 (or the pseudogene TRBV3-2) with TRBJ2-3, with D unresolved. The CDR3 loop spans 14 amino acids. With 4 bases removed from V and 2 bases from J, the gap between germline ends came to 10 bases. Germline V CDR1 and CDR2: LGHDT, YNNKEL (reference sequence). CDR3 nucleotides: TGTGCCAGCAGCCTGGACCCATACACAGATACGCAGTATTTT. Protein: CASSLDPYTDTQYF.

V usage is TRBV28 and J usage is TRBJ1-1; D ambiguous. CDR1 is MDHEN, CDR2 SYDVKM, per germline. This CDR3 comprises 15 residues. With 5 bases removed from V and 4 bases from J, the gap between germline ends came to 17 bases. The chain's CDR3 is CASSLTGRLFTEAFF. The CDR3 DNA follows: TGTGCCAGCAGTCTTACCGGCAGACTTTTCACTGAAGCTTTCTTT.

The rearrangement uses TRBV18 and TRBJ2-1; TRBD2 aligns across 7 bases. In germline, CDR1 is KGHSH, CDR2 LQKENI. This CDR3 spans 17 amino acids. The trim removed 3 bases at V and 4 bases at J, leaving 12 bases unmatched. The CDR3 DNA reads as TGTGCCAGCTCACCCTTTCGAGGACTAGTACGGTACAATGAGCAGTTCTTC. Its protein is CASSPFRGLVRYNEQFF. The full variable domain, in which reference TRBV18 and TRBJ2-1 provide the parts outside the CDR3, is NAGVMQNPRHLVRRRGQEARLRCSPMKGHSHVYWYRQLPEEGLKFMVYLQKENIIDESGMPKERFSAEFPKEGPSILRIQQVVRGDSAAYFCASSPFRGLVRYNEQFFGPGTRLTVL.

The rearrangement links TRBV18 to TRBJ1-1; unclear D gene. The ends were cut back, 0 bases at V and 2 bases at J, with 10 bases in the middle. Germline V lookup: CDR1 KGHSH, CDR2 LQKENI. The CDR3 is 15 residues long. In DNA, the CDR3 is TGTGCCAGCTCACCACCCGCGGACGGAAACACTGAAGCTTTCTTT. This sequence encodes CASSPPADGNTEAFF.

This chain joins TRBV5-5 and TRBJ2-3; tentative D call: TRBD2 (5 bases). V was cut by 4 bases and J by 1 base, with 13 bases left in between. This CDR3 comprises 15 residues. CDR1 is SGHKS and CDR2 is YYEKEE in the germline V gene (reference sequence). The CDR3 loop reads CASSRTSSGTDTQYF. The CDR3 DNA follows: TGTGCCAGCAGCCGTACTAGTAGTGGCACAGATACGCAGTATTTT.

The chain couples TRBV3-1 (or the pseudogene TRBV3-2) to TRBJ2-7; tentatively, D is TRBD1 or TRBD2 (5 bases each). This CDR3 is built from 14 residues. CDR1 is LGHDT, CDR2 YNNKEL, per germline (reference sequence). Trimming removed 0 bases from V and 3 bases from J, with 9 bases in between. The CDR3 bases are TGTGCCAGCAGCCAAGATAGGGGAGACTACGAGCAGTACTTC. Translating it yields CASSQDRGDYEQYF.

The chain has TRBV13 and TRBJ2-1; D tentatively reads TRBD1 or TRBD2 (6 bases each). CDR1 PRHDT and CDR2 FYEKMQ come from the germline V gene (reference sequence). Trimming took off 4 bases at V and 4 bases at J, with 14 bases between the two ends. The CDR3 sequence is 15 residues long. In DNA form, the CDR3 reads TGTGCCAGCAGCTGGGGGGCAACCCCATACAATGAGCAGTTCTTC. It is translated as CASSWGATPYNEQFF.

CDR3 DNA: TGTGCCTGGAGTAGACAGAAGAACACTGAAGCTTTCTTT. Its protein product is CAWSRQKNTEAFF. V usage is TRBV30 and J usage is TRBJ1-1, with D possibly TRBD1 on 5 matching bases. Germline assignment: CDR1 GTSNPN and CDR2 SVGIG (reference sequence). This CDR3 has 13 amino acids. V was pared by 2 bases and J by 1 base, with 8 bases between.

The V and J genes are TRBV5-3 and TRBJ2-2; 10 bases line up with TRBD2. TRBV5-3 is known as an ORF, though its function is uncertain. V was clipped by 0 bases and J by 5 bases; unmatched bases: 4. This CDR3 contains 16 residues. In nucleotides, the CDR3 is TGTGCCAGAAGCTTGGAAGCGGGAGGGCGGACCGGGGAGCTGTTTTTT. Protein product: CARSLEAGGRTGELFF.

The rearrangement links TRBV6-5 to TRBJ2-2; D may be TRBD2 (6 bases). The CDR3 totals 16 residues. In germline, CDR1 is MNHEY, CDR2 SVGAGI. V lost 0 bases to trimming and J lost 3 bases, with 11 bases between them. DNA for the CDR3: TGTGCCAGCAGTTACTCGGGGAGGATGGACACCGGGGAGCTGTTTTTT. Translating gives CASSYSGRMDTGELFF.

J is TRBJ1-3 and V is TRBV28; D unclear. V was trimmed by 3 bases and J by 0 bases, leaving 9 bases between them. Germline V gene lookup returns CDR1 MDHEN and CDR2 SYDVKM. There are 15 residues in the CDR3. The CDR3 protein is CASSLAPTSGNTIYF. The CDR3 DNA reads as TGTGCCAGCAGTTTGGCACCTACCTCTGGAAACACCATATATTTT.

This chain links TRBV10-3 with TRBJ2-7; TRBD1 aligns across 8 bases. CDR3 length: 12 amino acids. Germline-derived CDR1 and CDR2 are ENHRY and SYGVKD. Trimming removed 10 bases from V and 4 bases from J; junction bases left unmatched: 6. The CDR3 region has the DNA TGTGCCACCGGACAGGGCAGATACGAGCAGTACTTC. Translating it yields CATGQGRYEQYF.

The genes are TRBV27 and TRBJ1-6; a possible D gene is TRBD1 (6 bases). The V and J ends lost 3 bases and 9 bases respectively, with 9 bases between them. CDR1 and CDR2 from the germline V gene are MNHEY and SMNVEV (reference sequence). This CDR3 spans 13 amino acids. For the CDR3, the DNA is TGTGCCAGCAGTTTCGACAGGTTTTCACCCCTCCACTTT. Protein sequence: CASSFDRFSPLHF.

CDR3 loop: CASSIAARTHNEQFF. The DNA for the CDR3 is TGTGCCAGTAGTATAGCGGCCAGGACTCACAATGAGCAGTTCTTC. The rearrangement uses TRBV19 and TRBJ2-1; D possibly corresponds to TRBD2 (5 bases). In germline, CDR1 is LNHDA, CDR2 SQIVND (reference sequence). The CDR3 extends over 15 amino acids. V lost 1 base and J lost 5, with 12 bases in between.

The chain links TRBV5-1 to TRBJ2-2; 7 bases are shared with TRBD2. The V gene end was trimmed by 4 bases and the J gene end by 4 bases; junction bases not matched to a gene: 10. Germline CDR1 reads SGHRS; CDR2 reads YFSETQ. This CDR3 is 16 amino acids long. The CDR3 DNA follows: TGCGCCAGCAGCCTCGGGACTATAGGGACCACCGGGGAGCTGTTTTTT. Translated: CASSLGTIGTTGELFF.

The J gene is TRBJ2-3, the V gene TRBV14; 8 nucleotides line up with TRBD1. The J segment lost 5 bases and the V segment lost 3 bases, leaving 13 bases of the junction unmatched. Germline V gene lookup returns CDR1 SGHDN and CDR2 FVKESK. The CDR3 totals 17 residues. The CDR3 loop is CASSQSGRGRFGDTQYF. The CDR3, as DNA: TGTGCCAGCAGCCAGTCGGGCAGGGGGCGATTCGGAGATACGCAGTATTTT.

This chain joins TRBV21-1 and TRBJ1-1; whether TRBD1, the table's D call, matches the DNA was not checked. TRBV21-1 counts as a pseudogene. This CDR3 has 16 amino acids. In DNA, the CDR3 is TGTGCCAGCAGCCCCCGGGACAGGGGGGATTTCACTGAAGCTTTCTTT. It encodes CASSPRDRGDFTEAFF.

CDR3 sequence reads: CASSQLAGVIDEQFF. Written as DNA, the CDR3 is TGTGCCAGCAGCCAACTAGCGGGAGTGATTGATGAGCAGTTCTTC. This chain connects TRBV9 to TRBJ2-1; 11 nucleotides match TRBD2. This CDR3 contains 15 residues. The junction had 8 bases not matched to a gene; V was cut back by 4 bases and J by 8 bases. Germline V gives CDR1 SGDLS, CDR2 YYNGEE.

The chain joins TRBV28 to TRBJ2-2; D gene ambiguous. The CDR3 sequence is 13 residues long. Trimming stripped 2 bases from V and 4 bases from J, with 5 bases between. Germline assignment: CDR1 MDHEN and CDR2 SYDVKM. The CDR3 spells CASSLPVTGELFF. In nucleotides, the CDR3 is TGTGCCAGCAGTTTACCGGTCACCGGGGAGCTGTTTTTT.

This sequence joins TRBV10-1 and TRBJ1-6, with a possible D match to TRBD1 (6 bases). In germline, CDR1 is WNHNN, CDR2 SYGVQD (reference sequence). The CDR3 consists of 13 residues. V dropped 3 bases and J dropped 10 bases, with 10 bases sitting between them. In DNA form, the CDR3 reads TGCGCCAGCAGTGACAGGGGCGACTCACCCCTCCACTTT. It specifies CASSDRGDSPLHF.

V usage is TRBV4-2 and J usage is TRBJ1-4, with D tentatively TRBD1 (6 bases). Germline CDR1 is LGHNA and CDR2 is YNFKEQ. Trimming took off 0 bases at V and 8 bases at J, with 16 bases between the two ends. The CDR3 contains 16 residues. CDR3 region: CASSQDRGGGREKLFF. Written as DNA, the CDR3 is TGTGCCAGCAGCCAAGATAGGGGGGGCGGTCGCGAAAAACTGTTTTTT.

This chain joins TRBV10-2 and TRBJ1-1; weak D call: TRBD1 (5 bases). Germline assignment: CDR1 WSHSY and CDR2 SAAADI. V was shortened by 1 base and J by 10 bases, with 10 bases between the two germline ends. The CDR3 loop spans 12 amino acids. CDR3 coding DNA: TGCGCCAGCAGTGAGTTTGAAGGGGCAGCTTTCTTT. This gives the protein CASSEFEGAAFF.

This clone was seen a few times. V usage is TRBV6-5 and J usage is TRBJ2-2; weak D call: TRBD1 (6 bases). The CDR3 is made up of 15 amino acids. The V and J ends lost 7 bases and 6 bases respectively, with 18 bases between them. Germline V CDR1 and CDR2: MNHEY, SVGAGI. In DNA, the CDR3 is TGTGCCAGCACCCCGACAGGATTGGGATCCGGGGAGCTGTTTTTT. Protein sequence: CASTPTGLGSGELFF.